This T cell receptor beta chain was observed in a study of T cell repertoires in cytomegalovirus infection. In germline, CDR1 is SGHTA, CDR2 FQGNSA. The germline V and J ends were trimmed by 5 bases and 0 bases, with 10 bases remaining between them. The CDR3 is 14 residues long. This clonotype was detected ten times or more. Its cognate antigen is unknown. TCRdb redid the calling of the reads with MiXCR, one entry per CDR3 protein. Here the sample spans around 540,000 distinct CDR3 sequences, 30% to 40% being singletons. The source material was cultured PBMCs, sampled from culture after CMV antigen stimulation. The sequence was collected from a human donor in good health (CMV status not recorded). Some clones in this sample may be carry-over from other donors' samples. The chain employs TRBV7-2 and TRBJ1-1, with D possibly TRBD1 on 6 matching bases. CDR3 in DNA: TGTGCCAGCAGCCACGGACAGATGAACACTGAAGCTTTCTTT. It encodes CASSHGQMNTEAFF. The complete variable domain, with remaining parts taken from reference TRBV7-2 and TRBJ1-1, reads GAGVSQSPSNKVTEKGKDVELRCDPISGHTALYWYRQSLGQGLEFLIYFQGNSAPDKSGLPSDRFSAERTGGSVSTLTIQRTQQEDSAVYLCASSHGQMNTEAFFGQGTRLTVV.